The T cell receptor beta chain described here comes from a study of cytomegalovirus exposure and HLA in healthy donors. The CDR3 covers 14 residues. Trimming removed 3 bases at V and 7 bases at J, with 15 bases between. Looked up from germline, CDR1 is LNHNV and CDR2 is YYDKDF (reference sequence). The PCR used 60 Vbeta and 13 Jbeta primers. TCRdb keeps only in-frame clones here, not all; method: immunoSEQ multiplex PCR. The sample shows 210,000 or so clones, over 70% of them seen only once. This clone was counted a single time. This chain uses TRBV15 with TRBJ1-2, with a tentative D call TRBD1 (6 bases). Source material: PBMCs. This TCR was sampled from an older woman in good health and CMV-seropositive. The CDR3 sequence is CATSRPTGSRGYTF. Here the CDR3 DNA reads TGTGCCACCAGCAGGCCTACAGGGTCTCGTGGCTACACCTTC.